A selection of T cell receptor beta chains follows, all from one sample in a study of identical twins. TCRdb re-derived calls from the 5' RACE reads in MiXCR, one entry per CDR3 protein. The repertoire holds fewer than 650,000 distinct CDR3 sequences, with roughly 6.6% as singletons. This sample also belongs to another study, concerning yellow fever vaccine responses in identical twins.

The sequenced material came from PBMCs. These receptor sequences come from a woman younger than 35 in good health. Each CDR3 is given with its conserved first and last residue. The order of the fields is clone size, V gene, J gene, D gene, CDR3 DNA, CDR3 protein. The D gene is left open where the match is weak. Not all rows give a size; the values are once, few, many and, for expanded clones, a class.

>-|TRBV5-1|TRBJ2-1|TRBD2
TGCGCCAGCAAGGCTAGCGGGCCCACCTACAATGAGCAGTTCTTC
CASKASGPTYNEQFF
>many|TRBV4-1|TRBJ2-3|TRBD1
TGCGCCAGCAGCCAGAGGACAGGTGGACTGACAGATACGCAGTATTTT
CASSQRTGGLTDTQYF
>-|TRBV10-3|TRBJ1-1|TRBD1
TGTGCCAGCGGGGGACAGACGAACACTGAAGCTTTCTTT
CASGGQTNTEAFF
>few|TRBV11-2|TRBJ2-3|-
TGTGCCAGCAGATACTCCCCCACAGATACGCAGTATTTT
CASRYSPTDTQYF
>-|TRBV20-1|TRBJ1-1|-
TGCAGTGCTAGAGAGACAGAACTCAGAACAGAAGCTTTCTTT
CSARETELRTEAFF
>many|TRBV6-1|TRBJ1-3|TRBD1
TGTGCCAGCAGTGTCAGGGGGCTTGGAAACACCATATATTTT
CASSVRGLGNTIYF
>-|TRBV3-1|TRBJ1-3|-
TGTGCCAGCAGCCAAATAGGTTATAACGGGGGAAACACCATATATTTT
CASSQIGYNGGNTIYF
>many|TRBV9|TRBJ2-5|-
TGTGCCAGCAGCGCCCACCAAGAGACCCAGTACTTC
CASSAHQETQYF
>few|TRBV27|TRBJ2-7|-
TGTGCCACCCGGGACGGAGGTTCCTACGAGCAGTACTTC
CATRDGGSYEQYF
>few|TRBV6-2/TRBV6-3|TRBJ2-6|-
TGTGCCAGCAGTTACTTTGGAAGCTCTGGGGCCAACGTCCTGACTTTC
CASSYFGSSGANVLTF
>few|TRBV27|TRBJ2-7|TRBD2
TGTGCCAGCAGTTTTGGGTCTAGCGGCTCCTACGAGCAGTACTTC
CASSFGSSGSYEQYF
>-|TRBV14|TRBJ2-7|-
TGTGCCAGCAGCCAAGATCAGCACAGTCCCAGGCCCGAGCAGTACTTC
CASSQDQHSPRPEQYF
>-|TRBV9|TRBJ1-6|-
TGTGCCAGCAGCCCCAGCCGGGTTGCACCCCTCCACTTT
CASSPSRVAPLHF
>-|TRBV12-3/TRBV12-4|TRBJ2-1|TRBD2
TGTGCCTTCAGTTTTTTCCGGACTAGCGGCAGCTCCTACAATGAGCAGTTCTTC
CAFSFFRTSGSSYNEQFF